This T cell receptor (beta chain) was identified during a study of blood T cell repertoires in COVID-19. Study as a whole: From T cells, B-cell-depleted T cells, or PBMCs came the material, which was cDNA or gDNA.

Germline V CDR1 and CDR2: SGDLS, YYNGEE. Trimming pared 3 bases from V and 5 bases from J, leaving 9 bases between. CDR3 length: 13 amino acids. Original data processing: Estimated nucleated cell counts came from reference gene primer amplification. Here immunoSEQ multiplex PCR was the method, and the copy in TCRdb shows in-frame clones only, minus some. V and J calls and clone size follow that table, whereas D and trimming were derived from the DNA. The sample contains around 55,000 clones, around 90% of which appear only once. The sample taken for sequencing was peripheral blood. The sequence was collected from a human donor with active COVID-19. The donor label of this sample is uncertain. The gene calls are TRBV9 and TRBJ1-5; D might be TRBD1 (5 bases). CDR3 sequence (DNA): TGTGCCAGCAGCGCCTCGGGGGATCAGCCCCAGCATTTT. Its translation: CASSASGDQPQHF.